This record looks at one T cell receptor (beta chain) sequence and its context. Assay: immunoSEQ multiplex PCR; the TCRdb copy retains only in-frame clones and omits some. The data show 130 to 150 clones, roughly four fifths seen once. This record comes from a study of CD4+ T cells in melanoma. The CDR3 length is 16 residues. CDR1 and CDR2 (germline): KGHSH, LQKENI. The V and J ends lost 3 bases and 3 bases, in that order; junction bases with no gene match: 7. The chain joins TRBV18 to TRBJ1-5, with 8 bases lining up with TRBD1. The receptor's source is a human donor with melanoma. Some clones in this sample may be carry-over from other donors' samples. The sample taken for sequencing was a T cell line or clone, from whole sample or a sorted T cell fraction (not recorded which). In DNA, the CDR3 is TGTGCCAGCTCACCCGGGACAGGCGATGCCAATCAGCCCCAGCATTTT. It encodes CASSPGTGDANQPQHF.